Listed below are T cell receptor beta chains from one sample, sequenced in a study of blood T cell repertoires in COVID-19. Libraries were prepared by immunoSEQ multiplex PCR; TCRdb keeps only in-frame clonotypes and omits some of them. The data show about 98,000 clones, around 80% seen once. Sequenced: peripheral blood. The source is a man aged 55 to 70 with acute or convalescent COVID-19. Each CDR3 is given with its conserved first and last residue. The D gene is left open where the match is weak. The size entry is marked missing in some rows and otherwise reads once, few, many or a size class.

v_call	clone_size	j_call	d_call	cdr3_aa	cdr3_nt
TRBV19	.	TRBJ1-2	.	CASMVRPNYGYTF	TGTGCCAGTATGGTCAGGCCGAACTATGGCTACACCTTC
TRBV24-1	.	TRBJ1-3	.	CATSDNQHSGNTIYF	TGTGCCACCAGTGATAACCAACACTCTGGAAACACCATATATTTT
TRBV7-6	.	TRBJ2-3	TRBD1	CASSSGQGADTQYF	TGTGCCAGCAGCTCGGGACAGGGAGCCGATACGCAGTATTTT
TRBV19	.	TRBJ2-6	.	CASSEQGSGANVLTF	TGTGCCAGTAGTGAACAGGGCTCTGGGGCCAACGTCCTGACTTTC
TRBV10-1	.	TRBJ2-5	.	CASSDQAGETQYF	TGCGCCAGCAGTGACCAGGCGGGGGAGACCCAGTACTTC
TRBV24-1	.	TRBJ2-1	TRBD1	CATSAPTGNDNEQFF	TGTGCCACCAGTGCTCCGACAGGGAATGACAATGAGCAGTTCTTC
TRBV24-1	.	TRBJ2-2	.	CATSDPDLAGELFF	TGTGCCACCAGTGACCCCGACCTAGCCGGGGAGCTGTTTTTT
TRBV7-9	.	TRBJ2-5	.	CASSLAVSGSQETQYF	TGTGCCAGCAGCTTAGCGGTTAGCGGATCTCAAGAGACCCAGTACTTC
TRBV30	.	TRBJ2-7	TRBD2	CASTIAGGPHEQYF	TGTGCCTCGACGATAGCGGGGGGGCCCCACGAGCAGTACTTC
TRBV4-1	once	TRBJ1-3	TRBD1	CASSLGQGVGNTIYF	TGCGCCAGCAGCCTGGGACAGGGGGTTGGAAACACCATATATTTT
TRBV7-2	.	TRBJ2-3	.	CASRPDTTTDTQYF	TGTGCCAGCAGACCAGACACAACCACAGATACGCAGTATTTT
TRBV10-3	.	TRBJ1-5	.	CAISHSDQPQHF	TGTGCCATCAGCCATAGCGATCAGCCCCAGCATTTT
TRBV18	.	TRBJ1-2	TRBD1	CASSGGGQGYGYTF	TGTGCCAGCTCTGGAGGCGGACAGGGCTATGGCTACACCTTC
TRBV14	.	TRBJ1-2	TRBD1	CASSPQTGYVGYTF	TGTGCCAGCAGCCCCCAGACAGGGTACGTCGGCTACACCTTC
TRBV27	.	TRBJ2-2	.	CASRAGISTGELFF	TGTGCCAGCAGGGCAGGGATAAGCACCGGGGAGCTGTTTTTT
TRBV30	.	TRBJ2-1	TRBD2	CAWSGRGAGGDNEQFF	TGTGCCTGGAGTGGGAGGGGAGCGGGAGGAGATAATGAGCAGTTCTTC
TRBV30	.	TRBJ2-3	TRBD2	CAWSSGRLAGAYF	TGTGCCTGGAGTTCGGGAAGGCTAGCGGGAGCGTATTTT
TRBV5-1	.	TRBJ2-5	.	CASSGLRETQYF	TGCGCCAGCAGCGGACTACGGGAGACCCAGTACTTC
TRBV19	.	TRBJ1-5	TRBD1	CASIGGGRQPQHF	TGTGCCAGTATCGGAGGGGGCCGTCAGCCCCAGCATTTT
TRBV6-5	.	TRBJ1-1	.	CASSYSFRGSTEAFF	TGTGCCAGCAGTTACTCGTTTAGGGGGAGCACTGAAGCTTTCTTT
TRBV4-2	.	TRBJ2-7	TRBD1	CASSRDDRGAYEQYF	TGTGCCAGCAGCCGCGATGACAGGGGCGCCTACGAGCAGTACTTC
TRBV24-1	.	TRBJ2-5	.	CATSDHRGPQETQYF	TGTGCCACCAGTGATCATCGCGGTCCCCAAGAGACCCAGTACTTC
TRBV12-3/TRBV12-4	.	TRBJ2-2	.	CASEGMGTGELFF	TGTGCCAGCGAGGGAATGGGAACCGGGGAGCTGTTTTTT
TRBV30	.	TRBJ2-2	.	CALDWSGTGELFF	TGTGCGCTCGACTGGTCTGGCACCGGGGAGCTGTTTTTT
TRBV10-2	.	TRBJ2-3	.	CASSESVENTDTQYF	TGCGCCAGCAGTGAGTCAGTGGAGAACACAGATACGCAGTATTTT
TRBV5-4	.	TRBJ2-7	TRBD1	CASSLTLDRGLPYEQYF	TGTGCCAGCAGCTTGACCCTCGACAGGGGGCTCCCCTACGAGCAGTACTTC
TRBV6-5	.	TRBJ1-6	.	CASSFSPEANSPLHF	TGTGCCAGCAGTTTTAGCCCAGAGGCCAATTCACCCCTCCACTTT
TRBV13	.	TRBJ1-1	TRBD1	CASSSLPWDRGENTEAFF	TGTGCCAGCAGCTCGCTACCCTGGGACAGGGGCGAGAACACTGAAGCTTTCTTT